The 18 T cell receptor beta chains below all came from one sample that was sequenced in a study of blood T cells in healthy people across ages. For the second PCR, which ran for roughly 7 to 11 cycles, a sample-barcoded 5' primer and a J-beta primer mix were used. TCRdb redid the calling of the 5' RACE reads with MiXCR, one entry per CDR3 protein. The data show over 1,500,000 distinct CDR3 sequences, with less than 50% seen just once and approximately 2.1% held by the top ten. The specimen was blood. These receptors were collected from a woman aged 40 to 50 in good health.

The chain has TRBV27 and TRBJ2-3; the D gene is possibly TRBD1 (6 bases). Germline CDR1 is MNHEY and CDR2 is SMNVEV (reference sequence). This CDR3 has 17 residues. V lost 6 bases and J 4 bases, leaving 23 bases between the germline ends. The DNA for the CDR3 is TGTGCCAGCAGCTCTCAAGGGTCGGGACAATCTCCAGATACGCAGTATTTT. This encodes CASSSQGSGQSPDTQYF.

This sequence joins TRBV5-6 and TRBJ2-7; D gene ambiguous. The CDR3 is 14 amino acids. Germline CDR1 is SGHDT and CDR2 is YYEEEE. Trimming took off 4 bases at V and 4 bases at J, with 15 bases between the two ends. The CDR3 here is CASSRGQTDYEQYF. CDR3 coding DNA: TGTGCCAGCAGCCGAGGTCAGACCGATTACGAGCAGTACTTC.

This clonotype was detected ten times or more. J is TRBJ2-5 and V is TRBV28; perhaps TRBD1 as D (5 bases). This CDR3 has 15 residues. The germline gives CDR1 MDHEN, CDR2 SYDVKM. The V end lost 4 bases, the J end lost 3 bases, and 15 bases lay between the germline ends. CDR3 DNA sequence: TGTGCCAGCAGTTCACCAATCACGACAGAAGAGACCCAGTACTTC. Amino acids: CASSSPITTEETQYF.

This rearrangement joins TRBV29-1 to TRBJ2-5, with 10 bases identical to TRBD2. Germline V CDR1 and CDR2: SQVTM, ANQGSEA. Germline trimming cut 5 bases from V and 4 bases from J; bases unmatched to any gene: 1. This CDR3 spans 12 amino acids. CDR3 region: CSVTSGVETQYF. For the CDR3, the DNA is TGCAGCGTTACTAGCGGGGTAGAGACCCAGTACTTC.

The V gene is TRBV6-5, the J gene TRBJ2-2; 8 bases are shared with TRBD1. The V gene's germline CDR1 is MNHEY and CDR2 SVGAGI. V trimming: 10 bases; J trimming: 4 bases; junction bases outside the gene matches: 5. CDR3 length: 13 residues. CDR3 nucleotides: TGTGCCACCAGGACAGGGTCCACCGGGGAGCTGTTTTTT. It encodes CATRTGSTGELFF.

The chain combines TRBV29-1 with TRBJ2-1; 12 nucleotides align to TRBD2. The trim removed 6 bases at V and 6 bases at J, leaving 3 bases unmatched. This CDR3 contains 13 residues. CDR1 SQVTM and CDR2 ANQGSEA come from the germline V gene. DNA for the CDR3: TGCAGCGTCGCGGGACTAGCGGGCAATGAGCAGTTCTTC. It yields the protein CSVAGLAGNEQFF.

The chain has TRBV7-2 and TRBJ2-5; weak D call: TRBD2 (6 bases). The length of the CDR3 is 12 residues. V was pared by 7 bases and J by 1 base, with 7 bases between. Germline lookup yields CDR1 SGHTA and CDR2 FQGNSA. CDR3 in amino acids: CASKGLQETQYF. The CDR3, as DNA: TGTGCCAGCAAGGGACTCCAAGAGACCCAGTACTTC.

This clonotype occurred a few times. The chain is built from TRBV20-1 and TRBJ2-5; D is possibly TRBD2 (7 bases). The germline CDR1 and CDR2 sequences are DFQATT and SNEGSKA (reference sequence). The ends were cut back, 5 bases at V and 2 bases at J, with 18 bases in the middle. The CDR3 spans 15 residues. The CDR3 sequence: CSASRRGGRQETQYF. The CDR3 DNA sequence: TGCAGTGCTTCACGAAGGGGGGGCCGTCAAGAGACCCAGTACTTC.

This clonotype was picked up a small number of times. CDR3 loop: CSVDQGDYGYTF. The CDR3 coding sequence is TGCAGCGTCGATCAGGGTGACTATGGCTACACCTTC. This chain joins TRBV29-1 and TRBJ1-2, with D possibly being TRBD1 (5 bases). This CDR3 has 12 amino acids. The V and J ends lost 6 bases and 3 bases respectively, with 11 bases between them. Germline CDR1 and CDR2: SQVTM and ANQGSEA.

This clonotype came up a few times. The rearrangement uses TRBV27 and TRBJ2-7, with 7 bases that match TRBD2. J gave up 0 bases and V 5 bases, and 10 bases lay outside the gene matches. Germline V gene lookup returns CDR1 MNHEY and CDR2 SMNVEV (reference sequence). The length of the CDR3 is 16 residues. DNA of the CDR3: TGTGCCAGCAGTCTCCTAGCGGCCTCACCCTCCTACGAGCAGTACTTC. Protein product: CASSLLAASPSYEQYF.

The chain employs TRBV18 and TRBJ2-1; D call uncertain. The V end was cut by 0 bases, the J end by 9 bases, with 9 bases between. This CDR3 has 13 residues. CDR1 and CDR2 from the germline V gene are KGHSH and LQKENI. The CDR3 DNA sequence: TGTGCCAGCTCACCACCGGCGGTGAGTGAGCAGTTCTTC. It yields the protein CASSPPAVSEQFF.

The V call is TRBV4-1, the J call TRBJ1-1; unclear D gene. The CDR3 covers 15 residues. V lost 0 bases and J 6 bases, leaving 14 bases between the germline ends. Per the germline V gene, CDR1 is MGHRA and CDR2 is YSYEKL. For the CDR3, the DNA is TGCGCCAGCAGCCAAGAATCTGGGCTTAAATCTGAAGCTTTCTTT. Protein product: CASSQESGLKSEAFF.

This clonotype has just a few counts. The rearrangement uses TRBV29-1 and TRBJ1-1; 7 bases map to TRBD1. V trimming: 7 bases; J trimming: 5 bases; junction bases outside the gene matches: 7. CDR1 and CDR2 from the germline V gene are SQVTM and ANQGSEA. The CDR3 consists of 12 residues. The CDR3 reads CSGFTGATEAFF. The DNA for the CDR3 is TGCAGCGGGTTTACAGGGGCAACTGAAGCTTTCTTT.

This clonotype came up a few times. The V and J genes are TRBV6-5 and TRBJ2-5, with 8 bases aligning to TRBD2. The length of the CDR3 is 14 residues. Trimming cost V 7 bases and J 7 bases; bases outside gene matches: 11. Per the germline V gene, CDR1 is MNHEY and CDR2 is SVGAGI. As DNA, the CDR3 is TGTGCCAGCACCAAACTTAGCGGGATAGGGACCCAGTACTTC. It codes for CASTKLSGIGTQYF.

V usage is TRBV20-1 and J usage is TRBJ2-1; TRBD2 agrees at 10 bases. Germline CDR1 reads DFQATT; CDR2 reads SNEGSKA (reference sequence). The CDR3 has 16 residues. Trimming removed 3 bases from V and 8 bases from J; junction bases left unmatched: 13. CDR3 residues: CSASYHSGGARDEQFF. CDR3 bases: TGCAGTGCTAGTTACCACAGCGGGGGGGCCAGGGATGAGCAGTTCTTC.

In DNA form, the CDR3 reads TGTGCCAGCAGTGACGCCTTGGGATTATCCAATCAGCCCCAGCATTTT. Translating gives CASSDALGLSNQPQHF. The V gene is TRBV25-1, the J gene TRBJ1-5; D remains unclear. Trimming shortened V by 3 bases and J by 3 bases, and 15 bases separated the two germline ends. From germline, CDR1 is MGHDK and CDR2 SYGVNS. The length of the CDR3 is 16 residues.

The chain links TRBV10-3 to TRBJ1-6; D is perhaps TRBD1 (5 bases). Germline assignment: CDR1 ENHRY and CDR2 SYGVKD. Between the trimmed V and J ends, which lost 3 bases and 7 bases, there was a span of 16 bases. The length of the CDR3 is 16 residues. CDR3 loop: CAISDTTTASNSPLHF. CDR3 nucleotides: TGTGCCATCAGTGACACCACGACAGCTTCAAATTCACCCCTCCACTTT.

V is TRBV6-5 and J is TRBJ2-7; 7 nucleotides line up with TRBD1. The CDR3 length is 16 residues. V lost 6 bases to trimming and J lost 3 bases; unmatched junction nucleotides: 14. Per the germline V gene, CDR1 is MNHEY and CDR2 is SVGAGI. The CDR3 region is CASSLTWGQIVYEQYF. CDR3 bases: TGTGCCAGCAGCCTTACCTGGGGACAGATTGTCTACGAGCAGTACTTC.